These T cell receptor beta chains were read from a single sample in a study of blood T cell repertoires in COVID-19. Repertoires were generated with immunoSEQ multiplex PCR, while TCRdb's copy carries only in-frame clones and drops some. The data contain roughly 110,000 clones, 89% of them singletons. The sequenced material came from peripheral blood. The receptor set was obtained from a man between 40 and 49 years old with active or convalescent COVID-19. The CDR3 runs from the conserved cysteine through the conserved F or W. D genes are given only for firm matches. Where a row states a size, it is once, few, many or the class of an expanded clone; other rows omit it.

clone size: -
D gene: TRBD1
V gene: TRBV19
J gene: TRBJ1-5
CDR3 DNA: TGTGCCAGTATGAGGGACAGGGGTCAGCCCCAGCATTTT
CDR3 protein: CASMRDRGQPQHF

clone size: -
D gene: TRBD1
V gene: TRBV24-1
J gene: TRBJ2-2
CDR3 DNA: TGTGCCACCAGTGACCCGGGACAGCCTCCCGGGGAGCTGTTTTTT
CDR3 protein: CATSDPGQPPGELFF

clone size: -
D gene: -
V gene: TRBV6-7
J gene: TRBJ2-2
CDR3 DNA: TGTGCCAGCAGTTACTGCACAGGGACCGGGGAGCTGTTTTTT
CDR3 protein: CASSYCTGTGELFF

clone size: -
D gene: -
V gene: TRBV27
J gene: TRBJ1-1
CDR3 DNA: TGTGCCAGCAGTTCCACCGAAGTCCCGTACGGTGAAGCTTTCTTT
CDR3 protein: CASSSTEVPYGEAFF

clone size: -
D gene: TRBD1
V gene: TRBV9
J gene: TRBJ1-3
CDR3 DNA: TGTGCCAGCAGCGCCCGCGGACAGGGGGCGGCGGACACCATATATTTT
CDR3 protein: CASSARGQGAADTIYF

clone size: once
D gene: -
V gene: TRBV7-8
J gene: TRBJ1-1
CDR3 DNA: TGTGCCAGCAGCCCTCCGAGGTTCTTCCCGAACACTGAAGCTTTCTTT
CDR3 protein: CASSPPRFFPNTEAFF

clone size: -
D gene: -
V gene: TRBV28
J gene: TRBJ2-1
CDR3 DNA: TGTGCCAGCAGTTTACTAGCTGAGCAGTTCTTC
CDR3 protein: CASSLLAEQFF

clone size: -
D gene: TRBD1
V gene: TRBV5-1
J gene: TRBJ1-1
CDR3 DNA: TGCGCCAGCAGCTTGGCCGGGACAGGGTATACTGAAGCTTTCTTT
CDR3 protein: CASSLAGTGYTEAFF

clone size: -
D gene: TRBD1
V gene: TRBV2
J gene: TRBJ2-3
CDR3 DNA: TGTGCCAGAGAGACAGGGGAAGCGGATACGCAGTATTTT
CDR3 protein: CARETGEADTQYF

clone size: -
D gene: TRBD1
V gene: TRBV5-4
J gene: TRBJ1-6
CDR3 DNA: TGTGCCAGCAGCCGGGGACAGGGGAATTCACCCCTCCACTTT
CDR3 protein: CASSRGQGNSPLHF

clone size: -
D gene: -
V gene: TRBV18
J gene: TRBJ1-6
CDR3 DNA: TGTGCCAGCTCACCCGACGCCAGGGGAAATTCACCCCTCCACTTT
CDR3 protein: CASSPDARGNSPLHF

clone size: -
D gene: TRBD2
V gene: TRBV5-1
J gene: TRBJ2-2
CDR3 DNA: TGCGCCCGCAGCCTCGGCGCGGGGGGGGCCACCGGGGAGCTGTTTTTT
CDR3 protein: CARSLGAGGATGELFF

clone size: -
D gene: TRBD2
V gene: TRBV5-4
J gene: TRBJ2-6
CDR3 DNA: TGTGCCAGCAGCCCGTCCGGGGGGTATGACTCTGGGGCCAACGTCCTGACTTTC
CDR3 protein: CASSPSGGYDSGANVLTF

clone size: once
D gene: TRBD2
V gene: TRBV3-1/TRBV3-2
J gene: TRBJ2-5
CDR3 DNA: TGTGCCAGCAGCCAAGGAGTAGCGGGGAATCAAGAGACCCAGTACTTC
CDR3 protein: CASSQGVAGNQETQYF

clone size: -
D gene: TRBD2
V gene: TRBV18
J gene: TRBJ2-7
CDR3 DNA: TGTGCCAGCTCACCACGAGGGACTACAACCTACGAGCAGTACTTC
CDR3 protein: CASSPRGTTTYEQYF

clone size: -
D gene: TRBD1
V gene: TRBV3-1/TRBV3-2
J gene: TRBJ2-7
CDR3 DNA: TGTGCCAGCAGTCTAGGGGGCTCCCTCTCCTACGAGCAGTACTTC
CDR3 protein: CASSLGGSLSYEQYF

clone size: -
D gene: -
V gene: TRBV10-3
J gene: TRBJ1-3
CDR3 DNA: TGTGCCATCATGCCGACAGCCGCCTCTGGAAACACCATATATTTT
CDR3 protein: CAIMPTAASGNTIYF

clone size: -
D gene: TRBD2
V gene: TRBV9
J gene: TRBJ2-2
CDR3 DNA: TGTGCCAGCAGCCCGGGACTAGCGGGATTGAACACCGGGGAGCTGTTTTTT
CDR3 protein: CASSPGLAGLNTGELFF

clone size: -
D gene: TRBD2
V gene: TRBV3-1/TRBV3-2
J gene: TRBJ2-1
CDR3 DNA: TGTGCCAGCAGCTCCAGATCTAGCGGGAGTCACAATGAGCAGTTCTTC
CDR3 protein: CASSSRSSGSHNEQFF

clone size: -
D gene: -
V gene: TRBV11-2
J gene: TRBJ1-5
CDR3 DNA: TGTGCCAGCAGCTTAGATACAAGCAATCAGCCCCAGCATTTT
CDR3 protein: CASSLDTSNQPQHF

clone size: -
D gene: TRBD1
V gene: TRBV4-3
J gene: TRBJ1-1
CDR3 DNA: TGCGCCAGCAGCCGGTACAGGACAGGTGAAGCTTTCTTT
CDR3 protein: CASSRYRTGEAFF

clone size: -
D gene: -
V gene: TRBV7-9
J gene: TRBJ2-3
CDR3 DNA: TGTGCCAGCAGCTTTCGGCAGGGCACAGATACGCAGTATTTT
CDR3 protein: CASSFRQGTDTQYF